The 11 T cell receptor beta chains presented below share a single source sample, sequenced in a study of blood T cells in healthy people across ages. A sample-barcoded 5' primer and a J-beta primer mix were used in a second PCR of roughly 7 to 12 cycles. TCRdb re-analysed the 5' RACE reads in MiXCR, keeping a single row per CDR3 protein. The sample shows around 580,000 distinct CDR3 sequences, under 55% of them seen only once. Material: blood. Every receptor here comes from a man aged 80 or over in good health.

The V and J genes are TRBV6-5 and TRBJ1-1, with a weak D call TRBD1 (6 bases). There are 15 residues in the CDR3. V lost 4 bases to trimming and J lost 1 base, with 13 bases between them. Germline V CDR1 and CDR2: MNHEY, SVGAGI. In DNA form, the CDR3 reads TGTGCCAGCAGTTCACACAGGGCCAAGAACACTGAAGCTTTCTTT. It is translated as CASSSHRAKNTEAFF.

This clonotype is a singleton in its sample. The CDR3 DNA is TGTGCCAGTAGTAAAGGACAGCGCGGCACAGATACGCAGTATTTT. It is translated as CASSKGQRGTDTQYF. V gene TRBV19 combines with J gene TRBJ2-3; D may be TRBD1 (6 bases). The CDR3 extends over 15 amino acids. The germline CDR1 and CDR2 sequences are LNHDA and SQIVND (reference sequence). The V gene lost 4 bases and the J gene lost 1 base, with 12 bases spanning the gap.

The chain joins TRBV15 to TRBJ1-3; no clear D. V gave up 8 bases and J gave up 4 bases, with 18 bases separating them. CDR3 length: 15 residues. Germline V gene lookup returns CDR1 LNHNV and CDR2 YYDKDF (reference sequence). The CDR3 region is CATARVGGRGNTIYF. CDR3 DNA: TGTGCCACCGCCCGGGTCGGAGGCCGAGGAAACACCATATATTTT.

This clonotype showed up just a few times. CDR3 loop: CASSYRDRDSPLHF. The DNA of the CDR3 is TGTGCCAGCAGTTACCGGGACCGTGATTCACCCCTCCACTTT. The gene calls are TRBV6-6 and TRBJ1-6; weak D call: TRBD1 (5 bases). The CDR3 runs 14 residues. With 2 bases removed from V and 8 bases from J, the gap between germline ends came to 10 bases. The V gene's germline CDR1 is MNHNY and CDR2 SVGAGI (reference sequence).

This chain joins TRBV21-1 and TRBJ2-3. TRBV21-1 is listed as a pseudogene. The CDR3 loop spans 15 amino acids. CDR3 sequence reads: CASRANGWHTDTQYF. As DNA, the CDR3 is TGTGCCAGCAGGGCGAACGGCTGGCACACAGATACGCAGTATTTT.

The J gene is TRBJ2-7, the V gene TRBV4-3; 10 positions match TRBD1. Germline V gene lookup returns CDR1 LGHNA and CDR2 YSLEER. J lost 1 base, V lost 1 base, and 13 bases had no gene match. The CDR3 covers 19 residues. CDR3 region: CASSQGRGTGDAGSYEQYF. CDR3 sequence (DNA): TGCGCCAGCAGCCAAGGCAGGGGGACAGGGGACGCAGGTTCCTACGAGCAGTACTTC.

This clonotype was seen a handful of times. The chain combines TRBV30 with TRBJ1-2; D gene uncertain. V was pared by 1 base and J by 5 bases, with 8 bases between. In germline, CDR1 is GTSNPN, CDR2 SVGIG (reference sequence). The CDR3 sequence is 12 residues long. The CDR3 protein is CAWSAGTYGYTF. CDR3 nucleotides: TGTGCCTGGAGTGCGGGTACATATGGCTACACCTTC.

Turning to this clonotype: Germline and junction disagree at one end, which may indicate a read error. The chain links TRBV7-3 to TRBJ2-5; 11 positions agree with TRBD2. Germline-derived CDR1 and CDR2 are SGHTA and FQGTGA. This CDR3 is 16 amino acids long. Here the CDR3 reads CANSLMGTSGRETQYF. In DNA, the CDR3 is TGTGCCAACAGCTTAATGGGGACTAGCGGCCGGGAGACCCAGTACTTC.

The CDR3 DNA follows: TGTGCCATCAGTGAGTCGAAAACTAGCGGGAGCCTGGGCTCCTACAATGAGCAGTTCTTC. This translates into CAISESKTSGSLGSYNEQFF. The chain recombines TRBV10-3 with TRBJ2-1; 11 bases are a match to TRBD2. This CDR3 spans 20 amino acids. Germline lookup yields CDR1 ENHRY and CDR2 SYGVKD. V shed 0 bases, J shed 0 bases, and the junction held 10 bases outside the gene matches.

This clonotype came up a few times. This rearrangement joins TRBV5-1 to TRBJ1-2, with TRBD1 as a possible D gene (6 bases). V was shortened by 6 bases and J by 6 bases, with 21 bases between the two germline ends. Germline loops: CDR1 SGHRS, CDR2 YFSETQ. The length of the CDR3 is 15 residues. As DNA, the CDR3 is TGCGCCAGCACCCCTGGTCACCCAGGGGACAATGGCTACACCTTC. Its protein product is CASTPGHPGDNGYTF.

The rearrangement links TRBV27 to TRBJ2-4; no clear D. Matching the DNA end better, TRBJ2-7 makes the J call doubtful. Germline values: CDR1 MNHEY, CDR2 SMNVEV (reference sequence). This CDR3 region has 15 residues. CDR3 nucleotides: TGTGCCAGCAGTTTATCGTGGGCCATAAGCAACGAGCAGTACTTC. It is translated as CASSLSWAISNEQYF.